The TCR beta chain described here comes from a study of T cell responses to AZD1222 COVID-19 vaccine (dated by TCRdb to the early 2020s). Notes on the research overall: AZD1222 recipients with second doses at about 4 weeks or about 12 weeks were pooled, because spike-specific TCR depth and breadth did not differ between schedules. A total of just over 230 trial participants underwent TCR sequencing, of whom around 210 had received two doses of AZD1222 and some 25 had received two doses of the MenACWY control vaccine. Trial participants were enrolled by age into 18-55, 56-69 and 70-plus year subgroups, with roughly 160, 29 and 62 TCR-sequenced participants respectively. What the work shows at the level of the full study, not this receptor alone: After two AZD1222 doses, spike-specific TCR breadth and depth were significantly higher than at day 0 and than in MenACWY recipients. Conclusions about previously exposed vaccinees are limited because only six or seven AZD1222 recipients were SARS-CoV-2 seropositive at baseline. In the small 56-69-year group, the increase in depth fell short of significance, most likely because of low power. Participants were mostly white British, with more females than males. The authors suggested clonal diversity may have been underestimated. No day 14 peak-response samples were available, so repertoires were characterized only after the peak T cell response. Nearly half of unique spike-specific TCRs reportedly recognized epitopes outside regions mutated in the B.1.351 and B.1.1.7 variants. CD4 TCRs associated with the vaccine covered the entire spike protein, and the dominant responses were in regions 160-218 and 743-854.

Germline trimming: 5 bases from V, 7 bases from J; junction bases outside gene matches: 10. From its cysteine to its phenylalanine, the CDR3 spans 15 amino acids. CDR3 DNA only is kept here, 45 bases in frame from base 1. CDR1 KGHSH and CDR2 LQKENI are derived from the germline V gene. The time point label here, explained by the study, means: baseline before first vaccination. Vaccinee samples came from UK trials COV001 and COV002, including a single-blind randomized controlled phase 2/3 trial of AZD1222 (ChAdOx1 nCoV-19) in healthy adults. For TCRbeta chain sequencing, PBMC samples were collected from trial participants at day 0 and at day 28 after the second dose. The CDR3 regions of human TCRbeta chains were analyzed by immunosequencing. In the authors' own workflow: Repertoire TCRs were checked for matches against a reference library of SARS-CoV-2-specific TCRs that had been generated using the MIRA antigen-specificity platform. Breadth was defined as the fraction of unique TCRs that were SARS-CoV-2-associated. Depth was defined as the fraction of total T cells that were SARS-CoV-2-associated. Using the MIRA data, each spike-specific TCR was assigned both to the spike region to which the TCR was reactive and to a CD4 or CD8 class. Log10-transformed breadth and depth values were compared by one-way ANOVA with Sidak's multiple comparisons tests. As stored in TCRdb, this immuneACCESS dataset retains in-frame rearrangements with V and J assigned. A fraction of the clones does not appear; measured against another copy, unresolved V genes explain less than half of the discrepancy, and the remainder lacks a known reason. V and J calls and clone size are copied from that table; D and trimming were computed from the DNA. Across this sample there are over 120,000 clones, with 85% to 95% seen only once. More than 8% of the sample comes from the top ten.

Concerning this clone: Its antigen specificity is not known. The input lacks base qualities; no much larger clone sits a single base away.

The receptor's source is an adult in good health. The sequence joins TRBV18 to TRBJ1-5; 8 nucleotides in the junction match TRBD1. The source material was peripheral blood, sampled on day 0 of AZD1222 vaccination. The CDR3 corresponds to CASSSTGVWSQPQHF. DNA sequence: TGTGCCAGCTCATCGACAGGGGTTTGGAGCCAGCCCCAGCATTTT.